One sample yielded the 14 T cell receptor beta chains listed below, sequenced in a study of blood T cells in healthy people across ages. Through a sample-barcoded 5' primer and a J-beta primer mix, a second PCR was run for about 6 to 11 cycles. TCRdb analysed the 5' RACE reads with MiXCR anew, one entry per CDR3 protein. The profile covers some 670,000 distinct CDR3 sequences, with roughly half appearing a single time and around an eighth taken by the ten largest. Material: blood. The source of these receptors is a woman aged 80 or over in good health.

With respect to this clonotype: The junction departs from germline at one end; a sequencing error may be responsible. CDR3 DNA: TGCAGTGCTAGTGCGGCTAGCACAGATACGCGGTATTTT. Its protein is CSASAASTDTRYF. The rearrangement uses TRBV20-1 and TRBJ2-3; D might be TRBD2 (5 bases). CDR1 is DFQATT and CDR2 is SNEGSKA in the germline V gene (reference sequence). The CDR3 covers 13 residues.

J is TRBJ2-6 and V is TRBV27; no reliable D call. The CDR3 length is 16 residues. The ends were cut back, 3 bases at V and 2 bases at J, with 11 bases in the middle. Per germline, CDR1 MNHEY and CDR2 SMNVEV (reference sequence). The CDR3 spells CASSFIKETGANVLTF. CDR3 coding DNA: TGTGCCAGCAGTTTTATTAAGGAAACTGGGGCCAACGTCCTGACTTTC. The entire variable domain, with the rest obtained from reference TRBV27 and TRBJ2-6, is as follows: EAQVTQNPRYLITVTGKKLTVTCSQNMNHEYMSWYRQDPGLGLRQIYYSMNVEVTDKGDVPEGYKVSRKEKRNFPLILESPSPNQTSLYFCASSFIKETGANVLTFGAGSRLTVL.

This clonotype is a singleton in its sample. Just one base apart from a much larger clone, this may be a read error. CDR3 loop: CASSPSGHAQYF. CDR3 DNA sequence: TGTGCCAGCAGCCCCTCGGGTCATGCGCAGTATTTT. The genes are TRBV7-9 and TRBJ2-3; the D is unclear. CDR1 is SEHNR and CDR2 is FQNEAQ in the germline V gene (reference sequence). The CDR3 covers 12 residues. Trimming removed 5 bases from V and 10 bases from J, with 13 bases in between.

This clonotype was seen repeatedly, ten times or more. A much more abundant neighbour one base away suggests this may be a read error. The genes are TRBV6-5 and TRBJ2-1; TRBD2 is a possible D gene (5 bases). The end of the DNA fits TRBJ2-7 better, so the J call may be wrong. CDR1 is MNHEY and CDR2 is SVGAGI in the germline V gene. There are 15 residues in the CDR3. DNA for the CDR3: TGTGCCAGCAGTCCGGGATTTAGCTCCTACAATGAGCAGTACTTC. Its translation is CASSPGFSSYNEQYF.

As to this clonotype: This may arise from a read error, as a much more abundant clone is one base away. The chain has TRBV9 and TRBJ2-7, with D perhaps matching TRBD1 (6 bases). Per the germline V gene, CDR1 is SGDLS and CDR2 is YYNGEE. The CDR3 totals 14 residues. CDR3 protein: CASSVGTDYYERYF. The CDR3 DNA reads TGTGCCAGCAGCGTAGGGACAGACTACTACGAGCGGTACTTC.

Turning to this clonotype: At one end, the junction sequence differs from germline, possibly due to a read error. The V gene is TRBV18, the J gene TRBJ1-5, with 8 nucleotides matching TRBD1. Germline values: CDR1 KGHSH, CDR2 LQKENI. The CDR3 spans 16 residues. In nucleotides, the CDR3 is TGTGCCGGCTCACTTTTTCCCGGGACAGGCTATCAGCCCCAGCATTTT. This sequence encodes CAGSLFPGTGYQPQHF. Variable domain in full (rest from reference TRBV18 and TRBJ1-5): NAGVMQNPRHLVRRRGQEARLRCSPMKGHSHVYWYRQLPEEGLKFMVYLQKENIIDESGMPKERFSAEFPKEGPSILRIQQVVRGDSAAYFCAGSLFPGTGYQPQHFGDGTRLSIL.

This clonotype came up many times. The chain has TRBV29-1 and TRBJ2-5, with TRBD2 matching 11 bases. The CDR3 runs to 13 residues. The germline CDR1 and CDR2 sequences are SQVTM and ANQGSEA. J was trimmed by 3 bases and V by 5 bases; bases with no gene match: 2. The CDR3 DNA sequence: TGCAGCGTTCAGACTAGCGGGGAAGAGACCCAGTACTTC. Its translation: CSVQTSGEETQYF.

The J gene is TRBJ2-6, the V gene TRBV2, with TRBD1 identical over 8 bases. Germline V gives CDR1 SNHLY, CDR2 FYNNEI. The V gene end was trimmed by 6 bases and the J gene end by 0 bases; junction bases not matched to a gene: 4. This CDR3 is 16 amino acids long. This CDR3 reads CASREDRDSGANVLTF. DNA of the CDR3: TGTGCCAGCAGAGAGGACAGGGACTCTGGGGCCAACGTCCTGACTTTC.

V is TRBV14 and J is TRBJ2-5; D gene uncertain. The CDR3 is 13 amino acids. V gave up 3 bases and J gave up 1 base, with 6 bases separating them. CDR1 SGHDN and CDR2 FVKESK come from the germline V gene. As DNA, the CDR3 is TGTGCCAGCAGCCATTTGGGCCAAGAGACCCAGTACTTC. It encodes CASSHLGQETQYF.

The chain couples TRBV3-1 to TRBJ2-2; the D is unclear. Germline CDR1 and CDR2: LGHDT and YNNKEL (reference sequence). V lost 3 bases to trimming and J lost 5 bases, with 7 bases between them. The CDR3 spans 13 residues. The CDR3 protein is CASSHEATGELFF. CDR3 coding DNA: TGTGCCAGCAGCCACGAGGCAACCGGGGAGCTGTTTTTT.

With regard to this clonotype: A read error may produce the germline difference seen at one junction end. This rearrangement joins TRBV7-9 to TRBJ2-1; D gene unclear. CDR3 length: 15 residues. Germline loops: CDR1 SEHNR, CDR2 FQNEAQ (reference sequence). CDR3: CAGSLQVRSYNEQFF. The CDR3 DNA is TGTGCCGGCAGCTTGCAAGTGAGATCCTACAATGAGCAGTTCTTC.

J is TRBJ2-7 and V is TRBV15; TRBD1 matches at 7 bases. The germline V gene encodes CDR1 LNHNV and CDR2 YYDKDF (reference sequence). Losses at the gene ends were 6 bases for V and 4 bases for J; bases not matched to a gene: 6. The CDR3 consists of 13 residues. The CDR3 spells CATREQGKYEQYF. The CDR3 nucleotides read TGTGCCACCAGAGAACAGGGGAAGTACGAGCAGTACTTC.

This sequence joins TRBV5-6 and TRBJ2-7; D not resolved. CDR1 SGHDT and CDR2 YYEEEE come from the germline V gene. This CDR3 region has 14 residues. The ends were cut back, 3 bases at V and 4 bases at J, with 14 bases in the middle. The CDR3 nucleotides read TGTGCCAGCAGCTCGACGGTTACCCGTTACGAGCAGTACTTC. Translation gives CASSSTVTRYEQYF.

This clonotype has at least ten counts. J is TRBJ2-4 and V is TRBV7-2; TRBD2 matches at 8 bases. Trimming removed 5 bases from V and 0 bases from J; junction bases left unmatched: 6. There are 16 residues in the CDR3. Germline V gene lookup returns CDR1 SGHTA and CDR2 FQGNSA. Here the CDR3 reads CASSPISGAAKNIQYF. CDR3 nucleotide sequence: TGTGCCAGCAGCCCAATTAGCGGGGCAGCCAAAAACATTCAGTACTTC.